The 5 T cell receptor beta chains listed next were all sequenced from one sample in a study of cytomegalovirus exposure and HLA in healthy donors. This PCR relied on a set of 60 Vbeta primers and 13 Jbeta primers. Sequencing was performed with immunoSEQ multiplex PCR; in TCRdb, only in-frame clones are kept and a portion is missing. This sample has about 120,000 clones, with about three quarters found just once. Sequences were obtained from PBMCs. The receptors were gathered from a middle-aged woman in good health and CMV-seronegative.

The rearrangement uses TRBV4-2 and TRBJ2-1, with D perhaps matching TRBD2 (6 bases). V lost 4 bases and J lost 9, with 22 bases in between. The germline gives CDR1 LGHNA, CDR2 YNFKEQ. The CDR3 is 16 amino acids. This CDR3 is CASSPLAGRTQGEQFF. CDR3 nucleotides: TGTGCCAGCAGCCCCCTCGCGGGGAGGACCCAGGGTGAGCAGTTCTTC.

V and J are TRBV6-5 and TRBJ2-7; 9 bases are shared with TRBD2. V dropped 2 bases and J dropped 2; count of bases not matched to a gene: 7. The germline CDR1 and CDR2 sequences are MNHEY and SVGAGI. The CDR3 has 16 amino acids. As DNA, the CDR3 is TGTGCCAGCAGTTACCCGCGGGAGGGGGCCGCCTACGAGCAGTACTTC. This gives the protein CASSYPREGAAYEQYF.

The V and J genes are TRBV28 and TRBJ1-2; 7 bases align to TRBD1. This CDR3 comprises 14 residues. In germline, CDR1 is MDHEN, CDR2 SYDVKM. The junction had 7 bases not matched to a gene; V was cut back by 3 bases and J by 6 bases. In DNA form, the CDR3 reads TGTGCCAGCAGTTTTGCGACAGGGATGGATGGCTACACCTTC. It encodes CASSFATGMDGYTF.

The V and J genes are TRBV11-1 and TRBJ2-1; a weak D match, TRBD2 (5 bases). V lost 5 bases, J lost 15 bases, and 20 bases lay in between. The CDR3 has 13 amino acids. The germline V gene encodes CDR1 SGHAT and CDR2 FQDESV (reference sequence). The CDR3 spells CASSPERTWVPFF. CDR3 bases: TGTGCCAGCAGCCCGGAGAGGACTTGGGTCCCGTTCTTC.

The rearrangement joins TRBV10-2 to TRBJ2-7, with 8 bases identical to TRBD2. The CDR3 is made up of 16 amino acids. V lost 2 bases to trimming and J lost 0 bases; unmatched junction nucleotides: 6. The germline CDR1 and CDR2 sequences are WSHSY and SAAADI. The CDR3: CASSEASGLLSYEQYF. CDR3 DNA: TGCGCCAGCAGTGAGGCTAGCGGGTTACTCTCCTACGAGCAGTACTTC.